These 14 T cell receptor beta chains came from one sample sequenced in a study of CXCR3-negative and CXCR3-positive naive CD8 T cells. 5' RACE with UMI labels generated the TRB cDNA libraries. Following a re-call of the 5' RACE reads, TCRdb has one entry per CDR3 protein and lacks DNA. In all, the sample yields 85,000 to 120,000 distinct CDR3 sequences. General observations from the study: CXCR3-negative naive cells had less hydrophobic TRB CDR3s than did CXCR3-positive naive cells.

Their antigens remain unidentified. What was sequenced was naive CXCR3+ CD8+ T cells from blood. Subset meaning: CD45RO-CCR7+CD27+CD95- naive CD8+ T cells expressing CXCR3 (TNR3+). The source of these receptors is a human donor in good health. Some clones in this sample may be carry-over from other donors' samples.

The rearrangement joins TRBV4-3 to TRBJ2-7; there is no DNA to check the TCRdb D call of TRBD1. The CDR3 length is 14 residues. Germline assignment: CDR1 LGHNA and CDR2 YSLEER. The CDR3 region is CASSQVRGTYEQYF.

The chain uses TRBV4-1 and TRBJ1-5. The CDR3 has 15 amino acids. Germline-derived CDR1 and CDR2 are MGHRA and YSYEKL. CDR3: CASSQSFSTNQPQHF.

The V and J genes are TRBV12-3 or TRBV12-4 and TRBJ1-2. The CDR3 length is 13 residues. The CDR3 sequence is CASSPQGPPGYTF.

The chain has TRBV29-1 and TRBJ1-1; as DNA is missing, the TRBD1 call by TCRdb cannot be tested. This CDR3 spans 13 amino acids. Germline lookup yields CDR1 SQVTM and CDR2 ANQGSEA. CDR3 region: CSVRTGSGTEAFF.

The chain carries TRBV7-9 and TRBJ2-7. Germline loops: CDR1 SEHNR, CDR2 FQNEAQ (reference sequence). The CDR3 is 15 amino acids. The CDR3 sequence: CASSPRTVYPYEQYF. Full variable domain (remainder filled in from reference TRBV7-9 and TRBJ2-7): DTGVSQNPRHKITKRGQNVTFRCDPISEHNRLYWYRQTLGQGPEFLTYFQNEAQLEKSRLLSDRFSAERPKGSFSTLEIQRTEQGDSAMYLCASSPRTVYPYEQYFGPGTRLTVT.

The chain is built from TRBV7-8 and TRBJ2-4; with no DNA, the TCRdb D assignment of TRBD2 cannot be verified. Germline V lookup: CDR1 SGHVS, CDR2 FQNEAQ. The CDR3 length is 19 residues. The chain's CDR3 is CASSLVGIASGSSKNIQYF.

CDR3 sequence reads: CASSTNYEQYF. The chain is built from TRBV21-1 and TRBJ2-7. TRBV21-1 is reported as a pseudogene. CDR3 length equals 11 residues.

This rearrangement joins TRBV11-2 to TRBJ1-2; lacking DNA, the TRBD1 call made by TCRdb goes unchecked. Germline lookup yields CDR1 SGHAT and CDR2 FQNNGV. The CDR3 consists of 13 residues. CDR3 in amino acids: CASSLRRGDGYTF.

This chain connects TRBV30 to TRBJ2-3; lacking DNA, the TRBD2 call made by TCRdb goes unchecked. Germline V gives CDR1 GTSNPN, CDR2 SVGIG (reference sequence). The CDR3 totals 14 residues. The CDR3 region is CARVTSGRGDTQYF.

The gene calls are TRBV5-1 and TRBJ2-3. The CDR3 totals 12 residues. The germline V gene encodes CDR1 SGHRS and CDR2 YFSETQ. CDR3 amino acids: CASSGVADTQYF. The full variable domain, its missing parts supplied by reference TRBV5-1 and TRBJ2-3, is KAGVTQTPRYLIKTRGQQVTLSCSPISGHRSVSWYQQTPGQGLQFLFEYFSETQRNKGNFPGRFSGRQFSNSRSEMNVSTLELGDSALYLCASSGVADTQYFGPGTRLTVL.

The gene calls are TRBV20-1 and TRBJ1-1; TCRdb designates TRBD1, a call that cannot be tested without DNA. The CDR3 consists of 15 residues. The germline CDR1 and CDR2 sequences are DFQATT and SNEGSKA (reference sequence). CDR3 loop: CSAYTLQGAVTEAFF.

CDR3 in amino acids: CASSLWPSEQFF. The chain recombines TRBV7-9 with TRBJ2-1; TCRdb designates TRBD2, a call that cannot be tested without DNA. There are 12 residues in the CDR3. Germline-derived CDR1 and CDR2 are SEHNR and FQNEAQ (reference sequence).

The J gene is TRBJ2-5, the V gene TRBV28; TCRdb outputs TRBD1, but without DNA this stays unchecked. This CDR3 has 12 amino acids. Germline values: CDR1 MDHEN, CDR2 SYDVKM. The CDR3 reads CASSDDREDQYF.

The chain uses TRBV12-3 or TRBV12-4 and TRBJ1-5; the D gene TCRdb calls, TRBD1, cannot be checked with no DNA. The CDR3 has 14 amino acids. CDR3 sequence: CASSSGTGNQPQHF.